This T cell receptor (beta chain) stems from a study of TIL therapy for anti-PD-1-resistant metastatic lung cancer. On the study more broadly: Median tumor PD-L1 proportion score was roughly 5.8%.

The immunoSEQ assay was v3. Sequencing depth was around 2 million read pairs for survey level, roughly 4.5-6.5 million for deep. Sequencing was performed with immunoSEQ multiplex PCR; in TCRdb, only in-frame clones are kept and a portion is missing. Of about 60,000 clones listed, more than 75% are singletons. Time point: pre-treatment sample, taken before nivolumab and TIL therapy. After removal of 0 bases from V and 2 bases from J, the junction contained 5 bases not matched to a gene. The CDR3 is made up of 16 amino acids. The germline gives CDR1 KGHSH, CDR2 LQKENI. The rearrangement joins TRBV18 to TRBJ2-3; 7 bases fit TRBD1. This specimen consisted of blood, obtained at baseline. The receptor comes from a person aged 25 to 85 with non-small cell lung cancer. The CDR3 reads CASSPPRGMATDTQYF. The CDR3 nucleotides read TGTGCCAGCTCACCACCCAGGGGGATGGCCACAGATACGCAGTATTTT.